Below are 16 T cell receptor beta chains sequenced from a single sample in a study of cytomegalovirus exposure and HLA in healthy donors. Vbeta (60) and Jbeta (13) primers were used in the PCR. Clones were sequenced by immunoSEQ multiplex PCR, and TCRdb holds only the in-frame ones, with some missing. The sample lists 200,000 or so clones, around 64% occurring once. The sequenced sample was PBMCs. The receptors derive from a man in his forties in good health and CMV-seropositive.

The rearrangement links TRBV2 to TRBJ2-5, with 10 bases that match TRBD2. The CDR3 is 15 residues long. J gave up 5 bases and V 4 bases, and 7 bases lay outside the gene matches. Per germline, CDR1 SNHLY and CDR2 FYNNEI. The CDR3 protein is CASSVLAGESETQYF. DNA of the CDR3: TGTGCCAGCAGTGTTCTAGCGGGGGAGTCGGAGACCCAGTACTTC.

The V and J genes are TRBV4-1 and TRBJ2-3; no clear D. V was clipped by 4 bases and J by 2 bases, with 13 bases between them. The CDR3 runs 15 residues. Germline CDR1 MGHRA, CDR2 YSYEKL. The CDR3 DNA follows: TGCGCCAGCAGCCCCGCGGCACGGCACACAGATACGCAGTATTTT. Encoded protein: CASSPAARHTDTQYF.

This clone was detected a few times. The rearrangement links TRBV5-4 to TRBJ1-1, with D maybe TRBD1 (6 bases). V was shortened by 4 bases and J by 11 bases, with 15 bases between the two germline ends. Germline CDR1 SGHNT, CDR2 YYREEE (reference sequence). CDR3 length: 12 residues. For the CDR3, the DNA is TGTGCCAGCAGCGGGACACCCGGGTTGGCTTTCTTT. This translates into CASSGTPGLAFF.

The chain carries TRBV6-6 and TRBJ2-7, with TRBD1 matching over 7 bases. The CDR3 extends over 15 amino acids. Per the germline V gene, CDR1 is MNHNY and CDR2 is SVGAGI (reference sequence). V dropped 4 bases and J dropped 2; count of bases not matched to a gene: 8. The CDR3 DNA follows: TGTGCCAGCAGTTCCCCAGACAGGGAGACCTACGAGCAGTACTTC. This translates into CASSSPDRETYEQYF.

The chain uses TRBV9 and TRBJ2-7; D perhaps matches TRBD2 (6 bases). Germline V gene sequence: CDR1 SGDLS, CDR2 YYNGEE. Between the trimmed V and J ends, which lost 2 bases and 5 bases, there was a span of 14 bases. This CDR3 comprises 14 residues. Here the CDR3 reads CASSVAGRRDEQYF. CDR3 DNA: TGTGCCAGCAGCGTCGCAGGGAGGCGGGACGAGCAGTACTTC. The variable domain in full, completed from reference TRBV9 and TRBJ2-7, reads DSGVTQTPKHLITATGQRVTLRCSPRSGDLSVYWYQQSLDQGLQFLIQYYNGEERAKGNILERFSAQQFPDLHSELNLSSLELGDSALYFCASSVAGRRDEQYFGPGTRLTVT.

The chain couples TRBV5-1 to TRBJ1-5; perhaps TRBD1 as D (6 bases). In germline, CDR1 is SGHRS, CDR2 YFSETQ. Trimming cost V 2 bases and J 0 bases, with 9 bases left between them. This CDR3 is 15 amino acids long. Here the CDR3 reads CASSLQGFSNQPQHF. CDR3 nucleotide sequence: TGCGCCAGCAGCTTACAGGGCTTTAGCAATCAGCCCCAGCATTTT.

A word on this clone: This probably arose from a read error, given a far larger clone one base away. The sample carries other DNA sequences with the same CDR3. The genes are TRBV5-1 and TRBJ2-5, with TRBD1 matching 7 bases. Trimming removed 1 base from V and 3 bases from J; junction bases left unmatched: 0. The CDR3 totals 13 residues. Germline V CDR1 and CDR2: SGHRS, YFSETQ. The CDR3 here is CASSLTGEETQYF. CDR3 DNA: TGCGCCAGCAGCTTGACAGGGGAAGAGACCCAGTACTTC. The full variable domain, completed using reference TRBV5-1 and TRBJ2-5, is KAGVTQTPRYLIKTRGQQVTLSCSPISGHRSVSWYQQTPGQGLQFLFEYFSETQRNKGNFPGRFSGRQFSNSRSEMNVSTLELGDSALYLCASSLTGEETQYFGPGTRLLVL.

The V gene is TRBV5-4, the J gene TRBJ1-1, with a possible D match to TRBD1 (5 bases). CDR3 length equals 15 residues. Deletions cut 2 bases from V and 8 bases from J, with 19 bases between. Germline-derived CDR1 and CDR2 are SGHNT and YYREEE (reference sequence). CDR3 sequence: CASSLPGLPSLEAFF. The CDR3, as DNA: TGTGCCAGCAGCTTACCGGGACTCCCGTCCCTAGAAGCTTTCTTT.

The V gene is TRBV9, the J gene TRBJ2-5, with 9 positions matching TRBD1. This CDR3 has 15 amino acids. Germline loops: CDR1 SGDLS, CDR2 YYNGEE. Trimming cost V 0 bases and J 6 bases; bases outside gene matches: 6. CDR3 in DNA: TGTGCCAGCAGCGTAGGTGGGGACAGGGTCAAGACCCAGTACTTC. Translated, it gives CASSVGGDRVKTQYF.

The CDR3 region is CASSPGQYYGYTF. The CDR3 nucleotides read TGTGCCAGCAGCCCCGGACAGTACTATGGCTACACCTTC. V and J are TRBV11-2 and TRBJ1-2, with D possibly being TRBD1 (6 bases). Per the germline V gene, CDR1 is SGHAT and CDR2 is FQNNGV. V lost 5 bases and J 3 bases, leaving 10 bases between the germline ends. The CDR3 extends over 13 amino acids. The full variable domain, in which reference TRBV11-2 and TRBJ1-2 provide the parts outside the CDR3, is EAGVAQSPRYKIIEKRQSVAFWCNPISGHATLYWYQQILGQGPKLLIQFQNNGVVDDSQLPKDRFSAERLKGVDSTLKIQPAKLEDSAVYLCASSPGQYYGYTFGSGTRLTVV.

The chain has TRBV6-5 and TRBJ2-3; possibly TRBD1 for D (6 bases). Germline CDR1 is MNHEY and CDR2 is SVGAGI. This CDR3 is built from 14 residues. Trimming removed 5 bases from V and 0 bases from J, with 9 bases in between. The CDR3 DNA follows: TGTGCCAGCAGTCCCACAGGGAGCACAGATACGCAGTATTTT. It yields the protein CASSPTGSTDTQYF.

The chain employs TRBV5-5 and TRBJ2-1, with D possibly being TRBD2 (6 bases). V shed 4 bases and J shed 3 bases, with 14 bases lying between them. Germline CDR1 is SGHKS and CDR2 is YYEKEE (reference sequence). This CDR3 has 15 amino acids. The CDR3 DNA reads TGTGCCAGCAGCAGCGCCGGGACTGACTACAATGAGCAGTTCTTC. This translates into CASSSAGTDYNEQFF.

The CDR3 sequence is CASSVAIGAYEQYF. For the CDR3, the DNA is TGTGCCAGCAGCGTAGCCATAGGGGCCTACGAGCAGTACTTC. J is TRBJ2-7 and V is TRBV9, with TRBD1 as a possible D gene (5 bases). V lost 0 bases and J lost 2, with 9 bases in between. CDR3 length: 14 residues. From germline, CDR1 is SGDLS and CDR2 YYNGEE. Full variable domain (remainder filled in from reference TRBV9 and TRBJ2-7): DSGVTQTPKHLITATGQRVTLRCSPRSGDLSVYWYQQSLDQGLQFLIQYYNGEERAKGNILERFSAQQFPDLHSELNLSSLELGDSALYFCASSVAIGAYEQYFGPGTRLTVT.

The chain employs TRBV6-1 and TRBJ2-2; D call uncertain. Germline values: CDR1 MNHNS, CDR2 SASEGT. The CDR3 extends over 13 amino acids. Trimming removed 3 bases at V and 8 bases at J, with 10 bases between. CDR3 sequence reads: CASSDSLVGELFF. In DNA form, the CDR3 reads TGTGCCAGCAGTGACTCCCTTGTTGGGGAGCTGTTTTTT.

The chain carries TRBV10-3 and TRBJ1-5, with a tentative D call TRBD1 (5 bases). The CDR3 length is 13 residues. Germline lookup yields CDR1 ENHRY and CDR2 SYGVKD. The ends were cut back, 8 bases at V and 4 bases at J, with 12 bases in the middle. This CDR3 reads CAIHDGGNQPQHF. The CDR3, as DNA: TGTGCCATCCATGACGGGGGAAATCAGCCCCAGCATTTT.

This clone came up a few times. The chain recombines TRBV6-4 with TRBJ1-2; unclear D gene. The CDR3 totals 14 residues. Germline V lookup: CDR1 MRHNA, CDR2 SNTAGT. The ends were cut back, 3 bases at V and 3 bases at J, with 11 bases in the middle. In DNA, the CDR3 is TGTGCCAGCAGTGAACCACCTCGGGACTATGGCTACACCTTC. It specifies CASSEPPRDYGYTF.